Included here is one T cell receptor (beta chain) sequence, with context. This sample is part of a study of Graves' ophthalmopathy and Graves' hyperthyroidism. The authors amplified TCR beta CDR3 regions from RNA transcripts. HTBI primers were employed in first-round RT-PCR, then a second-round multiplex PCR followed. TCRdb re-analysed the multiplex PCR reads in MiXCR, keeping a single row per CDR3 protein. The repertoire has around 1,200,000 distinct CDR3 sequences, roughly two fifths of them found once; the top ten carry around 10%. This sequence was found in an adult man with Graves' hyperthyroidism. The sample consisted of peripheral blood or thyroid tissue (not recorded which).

The CDR3 bases are TGCGCCAGCAGCGGCAGTTGGGACCTCGATAATTCACCCCTCCACTTT. The encoded protein is CASSGSWDLDNSPLHF. The chain employs TRBV4-1 and TRBJ1-6; weak D call: TRBD1 (5 bases). V was pared by 5 bases and J by 5 bases, with 16 bases between. There are 16 residues in the CDR3. Germline V lookup: CDR1 MGHRA, CDR2 YSYEKL.